The clone carrying this TCR beta chain was recorded at least ten times. This entry is derived from a study of T cells in Graves' hyperthyroidism and ophthalmopathy. RNA transcripts gave rise to amplified TCR beta CDR3 regions. A set of HTBI primers served as the primers for a first-round RT-PCR of the TCR CDR3. Each CDR3 protein is one row after TCRdb ran MiXCR on the multiplex PCR reads. The sample includes 500,000 to 600,000 distinct CDR3 sequences, 40% to 55% of them seen just once. Trimming left V 3 bases short and J 2 bases short, with 20 bases between. Germline V gene data show CDR1 as SGHVS and CDR2 as FQNEAQ. This CDR3 is built from 18 residues.

The chain employs TRBV7-8 and TRBJ1-5, with TRBD1 as a possible D gene (6 bases). This TCR was sampled from a woman aged 18-29 years with Graves' hyperthyroidism. The sequenced sample consisted of peripheral blood or thyroid tissue (not recorded which). This CDR3 is CASSFLLPGHRGNQPQHF. DNA of the CDR3: TGTGCCAGCAGCTTCCTCTTACCGGGACACCGGGGCAATCAGCCCCAGCATTTT.